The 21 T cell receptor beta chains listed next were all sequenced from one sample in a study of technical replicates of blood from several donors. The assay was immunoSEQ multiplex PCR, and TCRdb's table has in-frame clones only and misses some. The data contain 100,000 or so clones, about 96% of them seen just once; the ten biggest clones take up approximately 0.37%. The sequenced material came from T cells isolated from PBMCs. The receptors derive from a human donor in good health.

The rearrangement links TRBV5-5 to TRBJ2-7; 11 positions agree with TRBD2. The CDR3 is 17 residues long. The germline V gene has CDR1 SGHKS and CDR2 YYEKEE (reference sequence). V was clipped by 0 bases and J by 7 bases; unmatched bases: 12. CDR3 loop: CASSLVLAGGRYREQYF. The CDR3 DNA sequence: TGTGCCAGCAGCTTGGTTCTAGCGGGAGGTCGTTATAGAGAGCAGTACTTC. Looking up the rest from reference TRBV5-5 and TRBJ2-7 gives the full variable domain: DAGVTQSPTHLIKTRGQQVTLRCSPISGHKSVSWYQQVLGQGPQFIFQYYEKEERGRGNFPDRFSARQFPNYSSELNVNALLLGDSALYLCASSLVLAGGRYREQYFGPGTRLTVT.

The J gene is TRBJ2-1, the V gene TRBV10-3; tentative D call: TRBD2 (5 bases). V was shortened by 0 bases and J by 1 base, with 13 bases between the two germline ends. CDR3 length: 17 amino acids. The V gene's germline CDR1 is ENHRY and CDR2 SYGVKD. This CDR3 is CAISESGYGNSYNEQFF. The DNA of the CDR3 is TGTGCCATCAGTGAGTCCGGATACGGGAATTCCTACAATGAGCAGTTCTTC.

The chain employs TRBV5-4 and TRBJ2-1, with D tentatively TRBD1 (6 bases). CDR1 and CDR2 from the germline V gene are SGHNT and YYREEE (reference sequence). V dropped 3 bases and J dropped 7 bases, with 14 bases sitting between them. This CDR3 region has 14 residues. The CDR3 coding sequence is TGTGCCAGCAGCTCTTCAGACAGGCGGAATGAGCAGTTCTTC. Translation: CASSSSDRRNEQFF.

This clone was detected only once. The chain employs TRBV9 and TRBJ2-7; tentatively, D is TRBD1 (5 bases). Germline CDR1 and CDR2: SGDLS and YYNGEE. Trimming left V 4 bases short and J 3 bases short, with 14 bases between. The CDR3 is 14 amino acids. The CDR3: CASSKQTAYYEQYF. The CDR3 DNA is TGTGCCAGCAGCAAACAGACAGCCTACTACGAGCAGTACTTC. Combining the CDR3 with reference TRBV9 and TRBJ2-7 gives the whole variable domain DSGVTQTPKHLITATGQRVTLRCSPRSGDLSVYWYQQSLDQGLQFLIQYYNGEERAKGNILERFSAQQFPDLHSELNLSSLELGDSALYFCASSKQTAYYEQYFGPGTRLTVT.

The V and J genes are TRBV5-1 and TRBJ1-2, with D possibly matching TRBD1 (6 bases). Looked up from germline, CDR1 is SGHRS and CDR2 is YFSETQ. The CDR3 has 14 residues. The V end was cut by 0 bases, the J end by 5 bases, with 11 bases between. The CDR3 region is CASSLEAGVYGYTF. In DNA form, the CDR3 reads TGCGCCAGCAGCTTGGAGGCAGGGGTATATGGCTACACCTTC.

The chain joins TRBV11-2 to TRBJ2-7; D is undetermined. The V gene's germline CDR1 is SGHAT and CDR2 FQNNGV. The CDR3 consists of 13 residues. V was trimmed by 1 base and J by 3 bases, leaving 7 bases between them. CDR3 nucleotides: TGTGCCAGCAGCTTAGGTCGGTACTACGAGCAGTACTTC. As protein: CASSLGRYYEQYF.

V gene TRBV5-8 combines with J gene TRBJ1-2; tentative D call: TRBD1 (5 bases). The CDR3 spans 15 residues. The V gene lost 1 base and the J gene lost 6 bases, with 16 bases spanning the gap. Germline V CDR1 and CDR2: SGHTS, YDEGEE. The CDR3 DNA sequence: TGTGCCAGCAGCTTGAGAGACGGGAGGGGTGATGGCTACACCTTC. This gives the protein CASSLRDGRGDGYTF.

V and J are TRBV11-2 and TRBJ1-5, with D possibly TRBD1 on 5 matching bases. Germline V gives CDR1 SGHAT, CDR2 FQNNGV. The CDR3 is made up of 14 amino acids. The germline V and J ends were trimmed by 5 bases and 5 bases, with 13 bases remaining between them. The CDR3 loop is CASSAGPQYQPQHF. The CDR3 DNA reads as TGTGCCAGCAGCGCGGGACCGCAGTATCAGCCCCAGCATTTT.

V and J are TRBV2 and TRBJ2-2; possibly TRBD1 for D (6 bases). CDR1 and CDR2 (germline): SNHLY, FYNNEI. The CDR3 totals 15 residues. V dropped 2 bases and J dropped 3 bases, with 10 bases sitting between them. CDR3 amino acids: CASSENQGYTGELFF. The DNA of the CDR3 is TGTGCCAGCAGTGAAAACCAGGGGTACACCGGGGAGCTGTTTTTT.

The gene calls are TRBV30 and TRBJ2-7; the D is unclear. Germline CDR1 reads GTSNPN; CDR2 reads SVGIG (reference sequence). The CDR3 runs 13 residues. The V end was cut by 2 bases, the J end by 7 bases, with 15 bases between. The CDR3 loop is CAWSRASPREQYF. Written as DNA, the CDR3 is TGTGCCTGGAGTAGAGCATCTCCTAGGGAGCAGTACTTC.

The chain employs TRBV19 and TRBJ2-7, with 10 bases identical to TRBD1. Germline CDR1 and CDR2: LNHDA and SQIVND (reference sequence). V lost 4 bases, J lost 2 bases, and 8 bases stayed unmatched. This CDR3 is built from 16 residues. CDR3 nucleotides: TGTGCCAGTAGTACGTTTTCCGGGACAGGGGCCTACGAGCAGTACTTC. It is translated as CASSTFSGTGAYEQYF. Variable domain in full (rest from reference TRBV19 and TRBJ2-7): DGGITQSPKYLFRKEGQNVTLSCEQNLNHDAMYWYRQDPGQGLRLIYYSQIVNDFQKGDIAEGYSVSREKKESFPLTVTSAQKNPTAFYLCASSTFSGTGAYEQYFGPGTRLTVT.

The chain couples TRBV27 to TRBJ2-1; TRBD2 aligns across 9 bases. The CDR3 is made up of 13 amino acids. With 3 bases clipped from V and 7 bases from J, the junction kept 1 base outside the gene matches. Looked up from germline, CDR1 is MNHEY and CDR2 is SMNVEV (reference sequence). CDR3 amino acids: CASSFSGGNEQFF. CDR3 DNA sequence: TGTGCCAGCAGTTTTAGCGGGGGTAATGAGCAGTTCTTC.

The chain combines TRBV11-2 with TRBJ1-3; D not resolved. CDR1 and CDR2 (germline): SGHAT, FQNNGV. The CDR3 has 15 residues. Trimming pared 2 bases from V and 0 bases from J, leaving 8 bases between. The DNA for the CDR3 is TGTGCCAGCAGCTTAAATTCCGTCTCTGGAAACACCATATATTTT. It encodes CASSLNSVSGNTIYF.

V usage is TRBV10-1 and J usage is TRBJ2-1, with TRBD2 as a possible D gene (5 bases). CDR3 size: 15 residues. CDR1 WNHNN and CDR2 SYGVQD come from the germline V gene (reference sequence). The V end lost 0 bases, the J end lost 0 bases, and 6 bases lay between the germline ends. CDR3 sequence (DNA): TGCGCCAGCAGTGAGTCAGGAGGCTCCTACAATGAGCAGTTCTTC. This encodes CASSESGGSYNEQFF.

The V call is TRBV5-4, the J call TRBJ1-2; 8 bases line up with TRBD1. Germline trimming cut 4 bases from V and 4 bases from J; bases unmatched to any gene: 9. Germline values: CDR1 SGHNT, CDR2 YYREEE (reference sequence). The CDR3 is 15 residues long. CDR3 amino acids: CASSAGTGGLYGYTF. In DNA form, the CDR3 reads TGTGCCAGCAGCGCCGGGACAGGTGGACTCTATGGCTACACCTTC.

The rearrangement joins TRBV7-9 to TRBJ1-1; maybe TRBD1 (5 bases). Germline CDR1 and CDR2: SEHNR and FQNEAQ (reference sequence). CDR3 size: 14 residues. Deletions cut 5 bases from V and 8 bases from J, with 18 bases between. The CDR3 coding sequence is TGTGCCAGCAGCCTTCGGCGGGGACCTTTAGAAGCTTTCTTT. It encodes CASSLRRGPLEAFF.

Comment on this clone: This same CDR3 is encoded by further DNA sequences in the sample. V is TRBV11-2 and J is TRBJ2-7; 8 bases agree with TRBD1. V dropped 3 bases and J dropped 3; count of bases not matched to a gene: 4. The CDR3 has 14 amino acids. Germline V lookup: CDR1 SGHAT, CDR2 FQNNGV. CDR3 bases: TGTGCCAGCAGCTTCGGGACAGGCAGCTACGAGCAGTACTTC. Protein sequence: CASSFGTGSYEQYF.

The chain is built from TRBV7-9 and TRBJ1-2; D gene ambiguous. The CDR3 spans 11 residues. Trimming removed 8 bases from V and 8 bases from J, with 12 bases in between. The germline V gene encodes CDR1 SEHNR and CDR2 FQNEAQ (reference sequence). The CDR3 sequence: CASDGGVGYTF. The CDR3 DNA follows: TGTGCCAGCGATGGCGGGGTCGGCTACACCTTC. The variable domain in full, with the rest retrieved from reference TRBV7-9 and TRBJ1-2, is DTGVSQNPRHKITKRGQNVTFRCDPISEHNRLYWYRQTLGQGPEFLTYFQNEAQLEKSRLLSDRFSAERPKGSFSTLEIQRTEQGDSAMYLCASDGGVGYTFGSGTRLTVV.

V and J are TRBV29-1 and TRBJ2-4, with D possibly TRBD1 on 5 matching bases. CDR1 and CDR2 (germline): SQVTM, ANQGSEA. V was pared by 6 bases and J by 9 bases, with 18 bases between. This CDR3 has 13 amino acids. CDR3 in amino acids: CSVGHGESSIQYF. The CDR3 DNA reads TGCAGCGTCGGACACGGTGAGAGTTCCATTCAGTACTTC.

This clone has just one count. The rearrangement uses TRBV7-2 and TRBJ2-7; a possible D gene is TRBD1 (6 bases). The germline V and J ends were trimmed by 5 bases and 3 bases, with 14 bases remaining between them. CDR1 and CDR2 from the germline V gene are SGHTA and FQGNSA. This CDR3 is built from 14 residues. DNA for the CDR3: TGTGCCAGCAGCCAACTAGGACAGATCTACGAGCAGTACTTC. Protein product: CASSQLGQIYEQYF. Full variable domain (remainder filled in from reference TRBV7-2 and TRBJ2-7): GAGVSQSPSNKVTEKGKDVELRCDPISGHTALYWYRQSLGQGLEFLIYFQGNSAPDKSGLPSDRFSAERTGGSVSTLTIQRTQQEDSAVYLCASSQLGQIYEQYFGPGTRLTVT.

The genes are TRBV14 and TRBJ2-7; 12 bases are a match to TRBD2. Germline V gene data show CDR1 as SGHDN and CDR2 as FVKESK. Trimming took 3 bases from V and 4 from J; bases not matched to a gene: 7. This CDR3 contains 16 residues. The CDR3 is CASSHGLAGILYEQYF. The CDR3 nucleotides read TGTGCCAGCAGCCATGGACTAGCGGGAATTCTTTACGAGCAGTACTTC.